A single sample is the source of the 21 T cell receptor beta chains below, sequenced in a study of cytomegalovirus exposure and HLA in healthy donors. PCR employed 60 Vbeta and 13 Jbeta primers. The table came from immunoSEQ multiplex PCR; TCRdb's copy has only in-frame clones and leaves some out. The sample records 100,000 to 150,000 clones, about three quarters being singletons. The sequenced sample was PBMCs. These receptors originate from a woman aged 40 to 55 in good health and CMV-seronegative.

The chain links TRBV2 to TRBJ1-5, with 12 bases fitting TRBD1. With V trimmed by 7 bases and J by 2 bases, 6 bases remained unmatched. This CDR3 region has 16 residues. Germline V gene sequence: CDR1 SNHLY, CDR2 FYNNEI. The CDR3 region has the DNA TGTGCCAGCAAGGGACAGGGGGCGGCTGGCAATCAGCCCCAGCATTTT. Translated: CASKGQGAAGNQPQHF.

The gene calls are TRBV28 and TRBJ1-5; TRBD1 might be the D (6 bases). Trimming pared 7 bases from V and 5 bases from J, leaving 18 bases between. Germline CDR1 MDHEN, CDR2 SYDVKM. This CDR3 comprises 15 residues. CDR3 amino acids: CASTDLQGPHQPQHF. In nucleotides, the CDR3 is TGTGCCAGCACAGACCTGCAGGGGCCCCATCAGCCCCAGCATTTT.

The V call is TRBV7-9, the J call TRBJ1-4; 11 nucleotides agree with TRBD1. This CDR3 spans 16 amino acids. V shed 5 bases and J 4 bases; nucleotides not matched to a gene: 6. Germline assignment: CDR1 SEHNR and CDR2 FQNEAQ (reference sequence). CDR3: CASSRGQGAINEKLFF. The CDR3 DNA is TGTGCCAGCAGCAGAGGACAGGGGGCGATTAATGAAAAACTGTTTTTT.

The chain combines TRBV6-1 with TRBJ2-1; 8 positions match TRBD1. The length of the CDR3 is 15 residues. V gave up 8 bases and J gave up 2 bases; unmatched junction bases: 8. CDR1 and CDR2 (germline): MNHNS, SASEGT. CDR3 bases: TGTGCCAGCTCCAGACAGGGGAGGACCTACAATGAGCAGTTCTTC. It encodes CASSRQGRTYNEQFF.

This clone was observed a few times. This sample includes further DNA sequences coding for the same CDR3. The chain recombines TRBV11-2 with TRBJ2-1; D is unresolved. In germline, CDR1 is SGHAT, CDR2 FQNNGV. This CDR3 contains 15 residues. Trimming cost V 0 bases and J 0 bases, with 6 bases left between them. The CDR3 reads CASSLEASSYNEQFF. The CDR3 nucleotides are TGTGCCAGCAGCTTAGAGGCCAGCTCCTACAATGAGCAGTTCTTC.

The rearrangement uses TRBV19 and TRBJ2-1; 9 nucleotides align to TRBD2. Germline CDR1 and CDR2: LNHDA and SQIVND (reference sequence). The CDR3 sequence is 15 residues long. The V gene end was trimmed by 7 bases and the J gene end by 5 bases; junction bases not matched to a gene: 9. The CDR3 here is CASTIGLAGNNEQFF. The CDR3 nucleotides read TGTGCCAGTACCATAGGGCTAGCGGGAAACAATGAGCAGTTCTTC. Looking up the rest from reference TRBV19 and TRBJ2-1 gives the full variable domain: DGGITQSPKYLFRKEGQNVTLSCEQNLNHDAMYWYRQDPGQGLRLIYYSQIVNDFQKGDIAEGYSVSREKKESFPLTVTSAQKNPTAFYLCASTIGLAGNNEQFFGPGTRLTVL.

A single count supports this clone. The genes are TRBV10-3 and TRBJ2-1; D might be TRBD2 (5 bases). The CDR3 consists of 12 residues. The germline V gene has CDR1 ENHRY and CDR2 SYGVKD. Trimming removed 2 bases at V and 6 bases at J, with 5 bases between. The CDR3 protein is CAISERGNEQFF. The CDR3 DNA reads as TGTGCCATCAGTGAGCGGGGCAATGAGCAGTTCTTC.

The genes are TRBV15 and TRBJ2-6; the D is unclear. CDR1 and CDR2 from the germline V gene are LNHNV and YYDKDF (reference sequence). The CDR3 has 15 amino acids. The ends were cut back, 3 bases at V and 0 bases at J, with 6 bases in the middle. The CDR3 DNA reads TGTGCCACCAGCAGTATTCCCTCTGGGGCCAACGTCCTGACTTTC. Translating it yields CATSSIPSGANVLTF.

The chain has TRBV28 and TRBJ1-6; TRBD1 matches 7 bases. The CDR3 consists of 16 residues. Germline V lookup: CDR1 MDHEN, CDR2 SYDVKM. J was trimmed by 0 bases and V by 3 bases; bases with no gene match: 2. The CDR3, as DNA: TGTGCCAGCAGTTTGAGGGACAGCTCCTATAATTCACCCCTCCACTTT. Translating gives CASSLRDSSYNSPLHF. The variable domain in full, with the rest retrieved from reference TRBV28 and TRBJ1-6, is DVKVTQSSRYLVKRTGEKVFLECVQDMDHENMFWYRQDPGLGLRLIYFSYDVKMKEKGDIPEGYSVSREKKERFSLILESASTNQTSMYLCASSLRDSSYNSPLHFGNGTRLTVT.

Concerning this clone itself: The junction departs from germline at one end; a sequencing error may be responsible. The genes are TRBV6-4 and TRBJ2-6; tentatively, D is TRBD1 (5 bases). Germline-derived CDR1 and CDR2 are MRHNA and SNTAGT. The CDR3 contains 16 residues. In nucleotides, the CDR3 is TGTGCCAGCAGTGACAGGGCGGCAGCTGGGGCCAACGGCCTGACTTTC. This translates into CASSDRAAAGANGLTF.

The chain uses TRBV4-1 and TRBJ1-3; possible D gene TRBD1, 5 bases. The CDR3 loop spans 15 amino acids. Trimming removed 1 base at V and 4 bases at J, with 11 bases between. Per germline, CDR1 MGHRA and CDR2 YSYEKL. Here the CDR3 reads CASSQGRGTGNTIYF. The CDR3 nucleotides read TGCGCCAGCAGCCAAGGGAGGGGAACGGGAAACACCATATATTTT.

This clone was seen a single time. This rearrangement joins TRBV28 to TRBJ2-7, with 7 bases that match TRBD2. This CDR3 comprises 14 residues. The trim removed 5 bases at V and 6 bases at J, leaving 10 bases unmatched. Germline CDR1 reads MDHEN; CDR2 reads SYDVKM. The DNA for the CDR3 is TGTGCCAGCAGTGGGACTATAGCTCCCCGCGAGCAGTACTTC. The encoded protein is CASSGTIAPREQYF.

This rearrangement joins TRBV25-1 to TRBJ2-1; 7 bases are a match to TRBD2. The CDR3 runs 14 residues. The germline CDR1 and CDR2 sequences are MGHDK and SYGVNS. The V segment lost 7 bases and the J segment 4 bases; nucleotides outside the gene matches: 7. The CDR3 bases are TGTGCCAGCAATCAAGCGGGAACATACAATGAGCAGTTCTTC. Protein product: CASNQAGTYNEQFF. The complete variable domain, with remaining parts taken from reference TRBV25-1 and TRBJ2-1, reads EADIYQTPRYLVIGTGKKITLECSQTMGHDKMYWYQQDPGMELHLIHYSYGVNSTEKGDLSSESTVSRIRTEHFPLTLESARPSHTSQYLCASNQAGTYNEQFFGPGTRLTVL.

This rearrangement joins TRBV6-5 to TRBJ2-7, with TRBD2 matching 9 bases. After removal of 0 bases from V and 2 bases from J, the junction contained 2 bases not matched to a gene. The germline gives CDR1 MNHEY, CDR2 SVGAGI. The CDR3 is made up of 15 amino acids. In DNA, the CDR3 is TGTGCCAGCAGTTACTCGGCTAGCGGGGCCTACGAGCAGTACTTC. Translated, it gives CASSYSASGAYEQYF.

This clone was counted once. The chain uses TRBV28 and TRBJ2-7; TRBD1 might be the D (6 bases). V was clipped by 5 bases and J by 6 bases, with 8 bases between them. The germline V gene has CDR1 MDHEN and CDR2 SYDVKM. The CDR3 extends over 11 amino acids. The CDR3 DNA is TGTGCCAGCAGTCCCAGGGGCGAGCAGTACTTC. As protein: CASSPRGEQYF.

J is TRBJ1-2 and V is TRBV5-4; 11 bases fit TRBD1. V gave up 4 bases and J gave up 8 bases; unmatched junction bases: 7. The germline gives CDR1 SGHNT, CDR2 YYREEE (reference sequence). The CDR3 length is 14 residues. CDR3: CASSQGQGEEGYTF. The CDR3 DNA sequence: TGTGCCAGCAGCCAGGGACAGGGGGAAGAAGGCTACACCTTC.

The CDR3 is CASSSRDRGEETQYF. CDR3 DNA sequence: TGTGCCAGCAGTTCCCGGGACAGGGGGGAAGAGACCCAGTACTTC. The chain is built from TRBV6-6 and TRBJ2-5, with 11 positions matching TRBD1. V dropped 4 bases and J dropped 3; count of bases not matched to a gene: 4. The CDR3 extends over 15 amino acids. The germline CDR1 and CDR2 sequences are MNHNY and SVGAGI (reference sequence).

The chain couples TRBV6-6 to TRBJ1-1, with 8 positions matching TRBD1. The trim removed 2 bases at V and 4 bases at J, leaving 6 bases unmatched. The CDR3 runs 15 residues. Looked up from germline, CDR1 is MNHNY and CDR2 is SVGAGI (reference sequence). CDR3 region: CASSYGVDRGTEAFF. DNA of the CDR3: TGTGCCAGCAGTTACGGGGTAGACAGGGGCACTGAAGCTTTCTTT.

This clone was detected a few times. V usage is TRBV18 and J usage is TRBJ1-4, with D unclear. Trimming took 2 bases from V and 2 from J, leaving 9 bases between them. CDR3 size: 15 residues. Germline CDR1 is KGHSH and CDR2 is LQKENI. CDR3 residues: CASSPGPTTNEKLFF. The CDR3 region has the DNA TGTGCCAGCTCACCAGGTCCCACTACTAATGAAAAACTGTTTTTT. Using reference TRBV18 and TRBJ1-4 for the parts outside the CDR3, the full variable domain is NAGVMQNPRHLVRRRGQEARLRCSPMKGHSHVYWYRQLPEEGLKFMVYLQKENIIDESGMPKERFSAEFPKEGPSILRIQQVVRGDSAAYFCASSPGPTTNEKLFFGSGTQLSVL.

The DNA for the CDR3 is TGCGCCAGCAGCCGCCTAAGTGCGGTCCCGCGGAACACCATATATTTT. This sequence encodes CASSRLSAVPRNTIYF. The chain carries TRBV4-1 and TRBJ1-3, with no clear D. Germline V gene data show CDR1 as MGHRA and CDR2 as YSYEKL. The CDR3 spans 16 residues. V lost 4 bases, J lost 7 bases, and 20 bases lay in between.

The chain uses TRBV7-3 and TRBJ2-2; 7 bases agree with TRBD2. The CDR3 is 16 residues long. Germline V gene sequence: CDR1 SGHTA, CDR2 FQGTGA. Germline trimming cut 7 bases from V and 2 bases from J; bases unmatched to any gene: 10. DNA of the CDR3: TGTGCCAGCACTCCCGGCGGGAGTCATAACACCGGGGAGCTGTTTTTT. Protein sequence: CASTPGGSHNTGELFF.